The subject of this entry is one T cell receptor beta chain. Reverse transcription of about 0.5 to 1 ug RNA used random hexamers. TCRdb re-called the immunoSEQ multiplex PCR reads through MiXCR, storing one row per CDR3 protein. This table has some 220,000 distinct CDR3 sequences, 95% appearing once. These data are taken from a study of CD8 T cells in Susac syndrome. V lost 7 bases and J 13 bases, leaving 17 bases between the germline ends. CDR1 MNHEY and CDR2 SMNVEV come from the germline V gene (reference sequence). CDR3 length: 12 residues. The study used treatment-naive patients who had stable or active relapsing-remitting disease as multiple sclerosis controls. Bulk CD8+ and CD4+ cells came from magnetic negative isolation; CD8+ TEMRA by FACS.

The chain couples TRBV27 to TRBJ2-1, with D unresolved. What was sequenced was CD4+ T cells from PBMCs. The sequence was obtained from a human donor with multiple sclerosis. The CDR3 is CASKPDGSGQFF. DNA of the CDR3: TGTGCCAGCAAACCGGACGGGTCCGGTCAGTTCTTC.